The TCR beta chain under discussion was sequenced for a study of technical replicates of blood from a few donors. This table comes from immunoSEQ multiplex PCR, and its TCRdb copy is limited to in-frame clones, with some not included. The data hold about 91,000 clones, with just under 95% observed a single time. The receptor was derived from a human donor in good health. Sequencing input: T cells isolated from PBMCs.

CDR3 nucleotide sequence: TGTGCCAGCAGCGTAGGGATTGGGGAGGGCTACGAGCAGTACTTC. This sequence encodes CASSVGIGEGYEQYF. The V and J genes are TRBV9 and TRBJ2-7, with TRBD2 matching over 7 bases. There are 15 residues in the CDR3. The junction had 6 bases not matched to a gene; V was cut back by 0 bases and J by 3 bases. Germline V lookup: CDR1 SGDLS, CDR2 YYNGEE.